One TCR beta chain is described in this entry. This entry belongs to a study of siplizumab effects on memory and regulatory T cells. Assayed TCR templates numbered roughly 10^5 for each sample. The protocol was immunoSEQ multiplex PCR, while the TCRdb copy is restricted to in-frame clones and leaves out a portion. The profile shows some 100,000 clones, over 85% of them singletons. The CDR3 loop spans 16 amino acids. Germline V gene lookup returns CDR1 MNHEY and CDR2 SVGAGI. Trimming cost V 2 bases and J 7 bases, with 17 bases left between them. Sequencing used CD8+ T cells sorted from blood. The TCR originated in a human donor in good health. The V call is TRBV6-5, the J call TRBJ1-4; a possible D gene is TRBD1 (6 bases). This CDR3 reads CASSYERGGWGEKLFF. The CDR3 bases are TGTGCCAGCAGTTACGAGAGGGGGGGCTGGGGTGAAAAACTGTTTTTT.